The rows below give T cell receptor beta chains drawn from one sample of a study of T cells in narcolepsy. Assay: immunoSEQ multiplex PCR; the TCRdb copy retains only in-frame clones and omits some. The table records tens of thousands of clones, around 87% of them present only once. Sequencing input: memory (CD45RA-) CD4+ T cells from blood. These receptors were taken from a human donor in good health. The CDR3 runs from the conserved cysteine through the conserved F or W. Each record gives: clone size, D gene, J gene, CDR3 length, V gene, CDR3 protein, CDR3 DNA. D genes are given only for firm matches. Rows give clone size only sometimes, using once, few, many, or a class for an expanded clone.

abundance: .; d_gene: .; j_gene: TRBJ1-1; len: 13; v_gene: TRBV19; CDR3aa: CASSTTLNTEAFF; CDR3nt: TGTGCCAGTAGTACGACCCTTAACACTGAAGCTTTCTTT
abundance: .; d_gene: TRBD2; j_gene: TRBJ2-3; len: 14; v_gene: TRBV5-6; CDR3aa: CASSFLAGTDTQYF; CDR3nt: TGTGCCAGCAGCTTTCTAGCGGGCACAGATACGCAGTATTTT
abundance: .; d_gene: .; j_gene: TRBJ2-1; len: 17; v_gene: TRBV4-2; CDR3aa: CASSQGSAVRTYNEQFF; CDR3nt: TGTGCCAGCAGCCAAGGATCAGCGGTTCGAACCTACAATGAGCAGTTCTTC
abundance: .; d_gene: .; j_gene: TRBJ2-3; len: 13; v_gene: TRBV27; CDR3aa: CASTRRGTDTQYF; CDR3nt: TGTGCCAGCACCCGAAGAGGCACAGATACGCAGTATTTT
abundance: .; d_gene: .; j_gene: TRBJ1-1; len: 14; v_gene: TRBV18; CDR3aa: CASSPTGKSTEAFF; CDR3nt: TGTGCCAGCTCACCTACAGGGAAGAGCACTGAAGCTTTCTTT
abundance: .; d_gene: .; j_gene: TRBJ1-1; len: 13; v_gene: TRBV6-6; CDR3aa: CAIGQGRLTEAFF; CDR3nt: TGTGCCATAGGGCAGGGGAGGTTAACTGAAGCTTTCTTT
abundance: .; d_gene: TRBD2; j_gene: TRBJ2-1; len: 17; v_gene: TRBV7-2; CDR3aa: CASSLVVTSGGVNEQFF; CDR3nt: TGTGCCAGCAGCTTAGTAGTGACTAGCGGGGGGGTTAATGAGCAGTTCTTC
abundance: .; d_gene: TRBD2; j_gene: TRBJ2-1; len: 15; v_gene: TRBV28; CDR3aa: CASSLDGRAGGEQFF; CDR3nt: TGTGCCAGCAGTTTAGACGGGAGGGCCGGTGGTGAGCAGTTCTTC
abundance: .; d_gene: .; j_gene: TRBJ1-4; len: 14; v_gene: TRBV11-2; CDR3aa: CASSLGGVGEKLFF; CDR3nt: TGTGCCAGCAGCTTAGGGGGGGTCGGGGAAAAACTGTTTTTT
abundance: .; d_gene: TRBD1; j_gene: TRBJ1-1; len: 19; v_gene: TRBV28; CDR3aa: CASSPFPGQGRFVGTEAFF; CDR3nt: TGTGCCAGCAGTCCGTTCCCGGGACAGGGGCGTTTCGTAGGCACTGAAGCTTTCTTT
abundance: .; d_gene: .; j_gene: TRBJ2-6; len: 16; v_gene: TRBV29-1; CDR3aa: CSVARDTDSGANVLTF; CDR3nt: TGCAGCGTTGCCCGTGACACGGACTCTGGGGCCAACGTCCTGACTTTC
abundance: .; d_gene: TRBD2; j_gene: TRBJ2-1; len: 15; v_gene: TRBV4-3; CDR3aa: CASSLGLAGVNEQFF; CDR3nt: TGCGCCAGCAGCCTCGGACTAGCGGGAGTTAATGAGCAGTTCTTC
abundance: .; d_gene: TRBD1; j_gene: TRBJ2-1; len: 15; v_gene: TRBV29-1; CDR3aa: CSVEARDRGPSEQFF; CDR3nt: TGCAGCGTTGAGGCTCGGGACAGGGGGCCCTCTGAGCAGTTCTTC
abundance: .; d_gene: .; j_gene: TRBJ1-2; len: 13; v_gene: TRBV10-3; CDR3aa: CAISESRGRGYTF; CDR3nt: TGTGCCATCAGTGAGTCAAGGGGTAGAGGCTACACCTTC
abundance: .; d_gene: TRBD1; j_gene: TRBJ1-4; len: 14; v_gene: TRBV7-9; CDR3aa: CASSLKGAYEKLFF; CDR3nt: TGTGCCAGCAGCTTAAAGGGGGCTTATGAAAAACTGTTTTTT
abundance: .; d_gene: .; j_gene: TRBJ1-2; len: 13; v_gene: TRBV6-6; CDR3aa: CASSYVDNYGYTF; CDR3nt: TGTGCCAGCAGTTACGTGGATAACTATGGCTACACCTTC
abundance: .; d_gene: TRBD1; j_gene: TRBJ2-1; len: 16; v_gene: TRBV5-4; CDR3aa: CASSSSGGASYNEQFF; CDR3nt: TGTGCCAGCAGCTCGTCAGGGGGCGCCTCCTACAATGAGCAGTTCTTC
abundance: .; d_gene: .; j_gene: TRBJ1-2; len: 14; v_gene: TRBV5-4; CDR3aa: CASSLGGYGYGHTF; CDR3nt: TGTGCCAGCAGCTTGGGGGGGTACGGCTATGGCCACACCTTC
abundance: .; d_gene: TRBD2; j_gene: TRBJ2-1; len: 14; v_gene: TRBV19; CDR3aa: CASDSGSSYNEQFF; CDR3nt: TGTGCCAGTGATAGCGGGAGCTCCTACAATGAGCAGTTCTTC
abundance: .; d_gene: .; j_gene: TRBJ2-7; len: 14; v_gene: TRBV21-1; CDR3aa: CASTTGEGVYEQYF; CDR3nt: TGTGCCAGCACGACAGGGGAAGGAGTCTACGAGCAGTACTTC
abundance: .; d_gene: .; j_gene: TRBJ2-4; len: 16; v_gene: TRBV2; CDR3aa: CASSEGIGAGKNIQYF; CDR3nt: TGTGCCAGCAGTGAAGGTATCGGGGCCGGCAAAAACATTCAGTACTTC
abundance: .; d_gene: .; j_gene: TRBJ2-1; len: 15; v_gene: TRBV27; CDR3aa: CASSLSGTPYNEQFF; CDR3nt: TGTGCCAGCAGTTTATCGGGTACCCCCTACAATGAGCAGTTCTTC
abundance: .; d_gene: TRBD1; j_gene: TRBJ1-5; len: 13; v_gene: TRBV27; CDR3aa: CARTTGDNQPQHF; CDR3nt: TGTGCCAGAACCACAGGGGACAATCAGCCCCAGCATTTT
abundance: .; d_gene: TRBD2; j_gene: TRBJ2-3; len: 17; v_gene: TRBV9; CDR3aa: CASSPSSVAGLLNTQYF; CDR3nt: TGTGCCAGCAGCCCTAGTTCGGTAGCGGGGCTCCTGAATACGCAGTATTTT
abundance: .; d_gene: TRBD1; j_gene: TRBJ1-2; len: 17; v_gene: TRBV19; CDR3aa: CASSTLGGTGGSYGYTF; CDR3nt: TGTGCCAGTAGTACCCTCGGTGGGACAGGGGGATCCTATGGCTACACCTTC
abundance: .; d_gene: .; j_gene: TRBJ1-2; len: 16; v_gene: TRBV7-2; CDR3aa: CASSLSAGDSNYGYTF; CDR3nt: TGTGCCAGCAGCTTAAGTGCGGGGGACTCTAACTATGGCTACACCTTC
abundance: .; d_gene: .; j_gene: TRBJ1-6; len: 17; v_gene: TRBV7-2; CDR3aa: CASSRTGPGQPNSPLHF; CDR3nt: TGTGCCAGCAGCCGAACCGGGCCGGGACAACCTAATTCACCCCTCCACTTT
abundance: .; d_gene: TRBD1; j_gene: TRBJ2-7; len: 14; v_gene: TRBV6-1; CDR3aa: CASTRTGNSYEQYF; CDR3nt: TGTGCCAGCACAAGGACAGGGAACTCCTACGAGCAGTACTTC
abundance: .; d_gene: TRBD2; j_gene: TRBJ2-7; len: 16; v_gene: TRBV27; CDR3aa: CASSRGLAGGEREQYF; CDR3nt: TGTGCCAGCAGCCGGGGACTAGCGGGAGGGGAACGCGAGCAGTACTTC
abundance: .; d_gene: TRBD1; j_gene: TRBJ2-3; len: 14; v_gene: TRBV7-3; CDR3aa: CASSSGQGTDTQYF; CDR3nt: TGTGCCAGCAGCTCTGGACAGGGGACAGATACGCAGTATTTT
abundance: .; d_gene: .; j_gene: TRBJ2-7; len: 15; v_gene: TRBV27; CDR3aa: CASSLSNQILYEQYF; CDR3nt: TGTGCCAGCAGTTTATCGAATCAGATACTCTACGAGCAGTACTTC
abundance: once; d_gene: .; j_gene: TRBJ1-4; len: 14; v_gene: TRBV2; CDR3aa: CASSRGEVGEKLFF; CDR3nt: TGTGCCAGCAGCCGGGGGGAGGTGGGTGAAAAACTGTTTTTT
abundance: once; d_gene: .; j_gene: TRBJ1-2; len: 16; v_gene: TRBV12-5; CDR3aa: CASGFQAQHKPYGYTF; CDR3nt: TGTGCTAGTGGTTTTCAAGCTCAGCATAAACCCTATGGCTACACCTTC
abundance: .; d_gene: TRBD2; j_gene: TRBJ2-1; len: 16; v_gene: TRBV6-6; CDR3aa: CASSRLAGGPRNEQFF; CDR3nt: TGTGCCAGCAGCCGACTAGCGGGGGGGCCACGAAATGAGCAGTTCTTC
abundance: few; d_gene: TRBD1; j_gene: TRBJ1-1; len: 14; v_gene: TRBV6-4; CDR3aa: CASSQRPGGTEAFF; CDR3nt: TGTGCCAGCAGCCAAAGACCAGGGGGAACTGAAGCTTTCTTT
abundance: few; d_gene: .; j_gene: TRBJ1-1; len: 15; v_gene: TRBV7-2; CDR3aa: CASSFLSDMNTEAFF; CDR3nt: TGTGCCAGCAGCTTCTTGAGTGACATGAACACTGAAGCTTTCTTT
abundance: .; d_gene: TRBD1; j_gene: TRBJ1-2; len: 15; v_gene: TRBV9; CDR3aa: CASSPRQGDPHGYTF; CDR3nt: TGTGCCAGCAGCCCCCGACAGGGAGACCCCCATGGCTACACCTTC
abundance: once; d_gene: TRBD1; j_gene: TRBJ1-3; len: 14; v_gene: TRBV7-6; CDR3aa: CASRPGTGGNTIYF; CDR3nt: TGTGCCAGCAGGCCCGGGACAGGGGGAAACACCATATATTTT
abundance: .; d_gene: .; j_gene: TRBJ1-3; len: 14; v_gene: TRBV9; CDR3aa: CASSSDSSGNTIYF; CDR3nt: TGTGCCAGCAGCTCGGACAGCTCTGGAAACACCATATATTTT
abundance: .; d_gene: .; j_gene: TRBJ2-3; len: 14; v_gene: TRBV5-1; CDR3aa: CASSLAQNTDTQYF; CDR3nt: TGCGCCAGCAGCCTGGCCCAGAACACAGATACGCAGTATTTT
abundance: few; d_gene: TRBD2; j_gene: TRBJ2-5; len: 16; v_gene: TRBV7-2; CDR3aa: CASSLRLAGMQETQYF; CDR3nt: TGTGCCAGCAGCCTTAGACTAGCGGGGATGCAAGAGACCCAGTACTTC
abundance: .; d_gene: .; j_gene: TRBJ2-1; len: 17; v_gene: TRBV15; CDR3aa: CATSRVGGTSGFGEQFF; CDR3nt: TGTGCCACCAGCAGAGTAGGGGGGACGTCGGGGTTTGGCGAGCAGTTCTTC
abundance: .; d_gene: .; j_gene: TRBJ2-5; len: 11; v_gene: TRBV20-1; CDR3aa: CSTWIQETQYF; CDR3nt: TGTTCCACGTGGATCCAAGAGACCCAGTACTTC
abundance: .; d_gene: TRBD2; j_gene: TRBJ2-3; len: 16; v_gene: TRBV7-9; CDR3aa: CASRPRAAGVTDTQYF; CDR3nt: TGTGCCAGCAGACCACGCGCCGCGGGAGTCACAGATACGCAGTATTTT
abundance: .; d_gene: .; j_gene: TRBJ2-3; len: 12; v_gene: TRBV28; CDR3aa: CATRRATDTQYF; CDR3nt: TGTGCCACCCGACGGGCCACAGATACGCAGTATTTT